A selection of T cell receptor beta chains follows, all from one sample in a study of T cells in Graves' hyperthyroidism and ophthalmopathy. TCRdb analysed the multiplex PCR reads with MiXCR anew, one entry per CDR3 protein. The table lists 560,000 or so distinct CDR3 sequences, about 20% of them singletons. Sequencing input: blood. These receptors originate from a man aged 35-49 years with Graves' ophthalmopathy. The CDR3 runs from the conserved cysteine through the conserved F or W.

cdr3_length: 13; v_call: TRBV19; cdr3_aa: CASSIVKGGEAFF
cdr3_length: 16; v_call: TRBV20-1; cdr3_aa: CSAPPVPGQGRFEAFF
cdr3_length: 14; v_call: TRBV5-1; cdr3_aa: CASSPSTESYEQYF
cdr3_length: 15; v_call: TRBV20-1; cdr3_aa: CSAREVWGPQETQYF
cdr3_length: 11; v_call: TRBV20-1; cdr3_aa: CSVRVAETQYF
cdr3_length: 15; v_call: TRBV3-1; cdr3_aa: CASSLGARSGNTIYF
cdr3_length: 17; v_call: TRBV5-1; cdr3_aa: CASSLVGGISSYNEQFF
cdr3_length: 13; v_call: TRBV20-1; cdr3_aa: CSGRTGFRDEQYF
cdr3_length: 14; v_call: TRBV5-1; cdr3_aa: CASSLGRRTDTQYF
cdr3_length: 13; v_call: TRBV12-3/TRBV12-4; cdr3_aa: CASSSRGSGELFF
cdr3_length: 15; v_call: TRBV20-1; cdr3_aa: CSAARTSGRVNEQFF
cdr3_length: 14; v_call: TRBV12-3/TRBV12-4; cdr3_aa: CASLSRGAADTQYF
cdr3_length: 16; v_call: TRBV6-5; cdr3_aa: CASSYRTGSGTGELFF
cdr3_length: 13; v_call: TRBV18; cdr3_aa: CASSAGQNQPQHF
cdr3_length: 16; v_call: TRBV13; cdr3_aa: CAGSLLGASGRHEQFF
cdr3_length: 17; v_call: TRBV12-5; cdr3_aa: CASGLGLGGPEDEKLFF
cdr3_length: 13; v_call: TRBV12-5; cdr3_aa: CASGFGGGYEQYF
cdr3_length: 15; v_call: TRBV7-6; cdr3_aa: CASSRSGTAIGEQYF
cdr3_length: 17; v_call: TRBV6-2/TRBV6-3; cdr3_aa: CASSYLSGGVVKNIQYF
cdr3_length: 14; v_call: TRBV30; cdr3_aa: CAWSLGGVTDTQYF
cdr3_length: 15; v_call: TRBV12-3/TRBV12-4; cdr3_aa: CASSLDGRSYEKLFF
cdr3_length: 14; v_call: TRBV27; cdr3_aa: CASSFDRFNSPLHF
cdr3_length: 17; v_call: TRBV12-3/TRBV12-4; cdr3_aa: CASSFQQLTALQETQYF
cdr3_length: 15; v_call: TRBV7-3; cdr3_aa: CASSLDSSAPYEQYF
cdr3_length: 15; v_call: TRBV20-1; cdr3_aa: CSARSTGGGGQPQHF
cdr3_length: 12; v_call: TRBV28; cdr3_aa: CASSSNYNEQFF
cdr3_length: 15; v_call: TRBV4-1; cdr3_aa: CASSQHPGTTIEAFF
cdr3_length: 16; v_call: TRBV7-3; cdr3_aa: CASSFHGTGSQETQYF
cdr3_length: 18; v_call: TRBV20-1; cdr3_aa: CSARDPGSGQSNHYEQYF
cdr3_length: 17; v_call: TRBV27; cdr3_aa: CASSSLGLAGGRDTQYF
cdr3_length: 14; v_call: TRBV19; cdr3_aa: CASSINRVSYEQYF
cdr3_length: 19; v_call: TRBV11-2; cdr3_aa: CASSLASSPLGHLKNIQYF
cdr3_length: 14; v_call: TRBV2; cdr3_aa: CASSRDPGGYEQYF
cdr3_length: 12; v_call: TRBV20-1; cdr3_aa: CSTSGSPDTQYF
cdr3_length: 16; v_call: TRBV5-6; cdr3_aa: CASSLVGDKMNTEAFF
cdr3_length: 14; v_call: TRBV7-3; cdr3_aa: CASSSNSVAGELFF
cdr3_length: 13; v_call: TRBV7-3; cdr3_aa: CASGTGMNTEAFF
cdr3_length: 16; v_call: TRBV18; cdr3_aa: CASSPQLTGGDDGYTF
cdr3_length: 15; v_call: TRBV14; cdr3_aa: CASSQAGTRGNTIYF
cdr3_length: 13; v_call: TRBV2; cdr3_aa: CASSESPGGTQYF
cdr3_length: 20; v_call: TRBV5-1; cdr3_aa: CASSLEREPGRGPRTYEQYF
cdr3_length: 17; v_call: TRBV5-1; cdr3_aa: CASSPTPLAGLYNEQFF
cdr3_length: 15; v_call: TRBV20-1; cdr3_aa: CSARVLAGVRNEQFF
cdr3_length: 14; v_call: TRBV28; cdr3_aa: CASSPTGQGTEAFF
cdr3_length: 12; v_call: TRBV30; cdr3_aa: CAWGRPYNEQFF
cdr3_length: 15; v_call: TRBV12-3/TRBV12-4; cdr3_aa: CASSLTGTRKETQYF
cdr3_length: 14; v_call: TRBV30; cdr3_aa: CAWSQASGPYEQYF
cdr3_length: 16; v_call: TRBV29-1; cdr3_aa: CSVEDTGGRNQETQYF
cdr3_length: 13; v_call: TRBV5-1; cdr3_aa: CASSGEHADTQYF
cdr3_length: 14; v_call: TRBV7-9; cdr3_aa: CASSASGPRGTQYF
cdr3_length: 16; v_call: TRBV11-2; cdr3_aa: CASSSRSGQGNTEAFF
cdr3_length: 13; v_call: TRBV5-8; cdr3_aa: CASRGTGSFEAFF
cdr3_length: 15; v_call: TRBV9; cdr3_aa: CASSVASGGVDEQFF
cdr3_length: 12; v_call: TRBV7-9; cdr3_aa: CAGQTASYEQYF
cdr3_length: 15; v_call: TRBV6-1; cdr3_aa: CASRTGSLLNTEAFF
cdr3_length: 13; v_call: TRBV10-3; cdr3_aa: CAISEEHSYEQYF
cdr3_length: 11; v_call: TRBV6-1; cdr3_aa: CASTQVGEAFF
cdr3_length: 14; v_call: TRBV20-1; cdr3_aa: CSARGRGFRETQYF
cdr3_length: 13; v_call: TRBV28; cdr3_aa: CASRRQDSYEQYF